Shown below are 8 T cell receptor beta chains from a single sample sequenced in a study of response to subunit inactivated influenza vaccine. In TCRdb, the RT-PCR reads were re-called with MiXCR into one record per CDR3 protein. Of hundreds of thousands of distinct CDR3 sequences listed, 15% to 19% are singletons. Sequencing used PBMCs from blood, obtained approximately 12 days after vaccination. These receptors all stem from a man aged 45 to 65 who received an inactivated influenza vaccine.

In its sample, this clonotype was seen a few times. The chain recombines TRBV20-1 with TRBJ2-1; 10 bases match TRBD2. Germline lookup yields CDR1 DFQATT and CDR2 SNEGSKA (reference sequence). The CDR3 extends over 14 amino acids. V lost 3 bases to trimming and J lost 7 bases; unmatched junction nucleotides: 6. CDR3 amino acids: CSASRLAGVNEQFF. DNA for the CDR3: TGCAGTGCTAGCCGGCTAGCGGGAGTTAATGAGCAGTTCTTC.

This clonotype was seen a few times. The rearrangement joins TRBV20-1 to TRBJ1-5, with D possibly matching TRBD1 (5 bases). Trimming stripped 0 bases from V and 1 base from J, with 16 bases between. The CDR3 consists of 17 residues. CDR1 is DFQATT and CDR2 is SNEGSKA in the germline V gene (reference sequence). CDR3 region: CSARDAGLRGSNQPQHF. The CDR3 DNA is TGCAGTGCTAGAGATGCGGGACTACGGGGCAGCAATCAGCCCCAGCATTTT.

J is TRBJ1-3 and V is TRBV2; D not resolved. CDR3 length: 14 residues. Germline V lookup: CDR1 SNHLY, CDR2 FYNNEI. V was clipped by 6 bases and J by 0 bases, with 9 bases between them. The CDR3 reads CASRVEASGNTIYF. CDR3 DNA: TGTGCCAGCAGGGTGGAGGCCTCTGGAAACACCATATATTTT.

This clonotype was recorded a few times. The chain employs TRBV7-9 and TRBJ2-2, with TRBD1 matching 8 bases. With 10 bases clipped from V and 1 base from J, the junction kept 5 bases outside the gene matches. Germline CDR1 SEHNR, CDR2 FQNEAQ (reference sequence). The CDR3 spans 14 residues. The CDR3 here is CAITGTGNTGELFF. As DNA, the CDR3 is TGTGCCATTACCGGGACAGGGAACACCGGGGAGCTGTTTTTT.

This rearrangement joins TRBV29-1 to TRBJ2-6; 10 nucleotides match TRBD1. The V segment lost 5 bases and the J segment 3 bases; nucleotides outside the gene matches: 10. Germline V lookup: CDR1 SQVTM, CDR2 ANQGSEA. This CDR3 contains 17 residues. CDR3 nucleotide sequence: TGCAGCGTTTCAACCGGGACAGGGGCGGTTGGGGCCAACGTCCTGACTTTC. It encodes CSVSTGTGAVGANVLTF.

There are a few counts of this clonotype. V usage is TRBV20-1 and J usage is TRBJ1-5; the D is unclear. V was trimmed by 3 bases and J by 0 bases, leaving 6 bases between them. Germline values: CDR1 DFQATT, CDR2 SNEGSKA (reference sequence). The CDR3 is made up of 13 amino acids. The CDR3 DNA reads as TGCAGTGCTAGGCAGGATAGCAATCAGCCCCAGCATTTT. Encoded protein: CSARQDSNQPQHF.

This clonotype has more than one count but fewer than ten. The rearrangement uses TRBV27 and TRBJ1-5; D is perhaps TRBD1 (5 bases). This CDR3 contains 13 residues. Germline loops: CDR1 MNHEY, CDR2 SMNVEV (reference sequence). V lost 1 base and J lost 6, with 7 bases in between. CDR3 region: CASSLWGGQPQHF. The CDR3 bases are TGTGCCAGCAGTTTATGGGGGGGTCAGCCCCAGCATTTT.

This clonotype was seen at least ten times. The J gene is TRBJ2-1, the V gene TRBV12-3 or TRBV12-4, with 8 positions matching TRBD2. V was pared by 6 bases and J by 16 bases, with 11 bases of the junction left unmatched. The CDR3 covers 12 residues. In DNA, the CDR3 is TGTGCCAGCAGGGGGACCGGGACTAGTGACTTCTTC. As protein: CASRGTGTSDFF.